The T cell receptor beta chain described here comes from a study of blood T cells in healthy people across ages. V dropped 4 bases and J dropped 3; count of bases not matched to a gene: 14. CDR3 length: 19 amino acids. Germline CDR1 reads SGDLS; CDR2 reads YYNGEE. Primed by a sample-barcoded 5' primer and a J-beta primer mix, a second PCR proceeded for roughly 6 to 12 cycles. MiXCR was run by TCRdb on the 5' RACE reads, yielding one entry per CDR3 protein. The table shows 1.5 million to 2 million distinct CDR3 sequences, with 34% occurring only once. The V call is TRBV9, the J call TRBJ2-6; 9 nucleotides align to TRBD2. The origin of this receptor is a woman aged 25 to 39 in good health. The sequencing sample was made of blood. CDR3: CASSLGLSGSAVGANVLTF. The CDR3 coding sequence is TGTGCCAGCAGCCTCGGACTTAGCGGGAGTGCCGTTGGGGCCAACGTCCTGACTTTC. Full variable domain (rest looked up from reference TRBV9 and TRBJ2-6): DSGVTQTPKHLITATGQRVTLRCSPRSGDLSVYWYQQSLDQGLQFLIQYYNGEERAKGNILERFSAQQFPDLHSELNLSSLELGDSALYFCASSLGLSGSAVGANVLTFGAGSRLTVL.